The clone carrying this T cell receptor beta chain was detected ten times or more. The antigen is undetermined. Memory CD4+ T cells were sorted as CD4+CD45RO+CD25- cells. Semi-nested PCR with Nested Universal Primer A followed constant-region reverse priming of full-length variable regions. From the 5' RACE reads, TCRdb called clonotypes with MiXCR, one entry per CDR3 protein. The data hold roughly 69,000 distinct CDR3 sequences, with under 25% observed a single time. Findings and caveats of the study: The TCR gene usage of tumor memory CD4+ T cells clustered together with blood and lymph node memory CD4+ cells and with lymph node naive CD4+ cells.

Germline assignment: CDR1 SQVTM and CDR2 ANQGSEA. Trimming stripped 6 bases from V and 10 bases from J, with 22 bases between. The CDR3 is 14 residues long. The chain recombines TRBV29-1 with TRBJ2-1; weak D call: TRBD1 (6 bases). Sequenced: memory CD4+ T cells sorted from a lymph node. Subset in this sample: memory CD4+ T cells, CD4+CD45RO+CD25-. The TCR comes from a female donor with breast cancer. CDR3 amino acids: CSVNQPGQFMEQFF. CDR3 DNA: TGCAGCGTCAATCAACCGGGACAATTTATGGAGCAGTTCTTC.